This TCR beta chain was sequenced for a study of PD-L1 blockade in urothelial cancer. Synthetic spike-ins, TCR analog templates, were added into each PCR. Sequencing used immunoSEQ multiplex PCR; TCRdb keeps in-frame clones, though not all of them. The data hold around 71,000 clones, with just under 85% observed a single time. As for time point: pretreatment peripheral blood. CDR1 and CDR2 (germline): GTSNPN, SVGIG (reference sequence). Between the trimmed V and J ends, which lost 4 bases and 3 bases, there was a span of 18 bases. The CDR3 length is 16 residues. This chain connects TRBV30 to TRBJ2-2; D may be TRBD2 (7 bases). The source of this sequence is a man aged 40-49 years with urothelial cancer. The sample in question was PBMCs, obtained around atezolizumab (anti-PD-L1) treatment. CDR3 in DNA: TGTGCCTGGACCGAGGGGGGGGGCAAATACACCGGGGAGCTGTTTTTT. Protein: CAWTEGGGKYTGELFF.